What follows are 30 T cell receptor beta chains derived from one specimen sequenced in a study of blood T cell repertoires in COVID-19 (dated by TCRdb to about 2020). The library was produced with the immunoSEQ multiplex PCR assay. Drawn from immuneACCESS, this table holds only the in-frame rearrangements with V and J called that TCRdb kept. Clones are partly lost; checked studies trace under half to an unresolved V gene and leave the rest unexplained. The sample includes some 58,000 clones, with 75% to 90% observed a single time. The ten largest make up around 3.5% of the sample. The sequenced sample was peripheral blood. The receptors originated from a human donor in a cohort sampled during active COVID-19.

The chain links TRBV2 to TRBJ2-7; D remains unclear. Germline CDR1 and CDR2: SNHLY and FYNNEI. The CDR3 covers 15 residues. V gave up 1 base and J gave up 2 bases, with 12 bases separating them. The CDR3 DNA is TGTGCCAGCAGTGAAGACTTAACCTTTGCCTACGAGCAGTACTTC. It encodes CASSEDLTFAYEQYF.

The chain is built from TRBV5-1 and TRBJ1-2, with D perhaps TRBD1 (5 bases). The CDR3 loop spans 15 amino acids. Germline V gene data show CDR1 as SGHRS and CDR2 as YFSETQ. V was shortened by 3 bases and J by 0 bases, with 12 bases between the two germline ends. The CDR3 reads CASSSDSGANYGYTF. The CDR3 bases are TGCGCCAGCAGCTCCGACAGTGGAGCTAACTATGGCTACACCTTC.

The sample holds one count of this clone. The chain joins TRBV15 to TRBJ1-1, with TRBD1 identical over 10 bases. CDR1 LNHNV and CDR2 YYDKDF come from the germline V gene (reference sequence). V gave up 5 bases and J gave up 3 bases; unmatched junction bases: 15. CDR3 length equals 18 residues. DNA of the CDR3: TGTGCCACCAGCTCCCCCGGGACAGGGGCTCTCAGGGACACTGAAGCTTTCTTT. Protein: CATSSPGTGALRDTEAFF. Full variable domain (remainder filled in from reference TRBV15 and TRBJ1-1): DAMVIQNPRYQVTQFGKPVTLSCSQTLNHNVMYWYQQKSSQAPKLLFHYYDKDFNNEADTPDNFQSRRPNTSFCFLDIRSPGLGDTAMYLCATSSPGTGALRDTEAFFGQGTRLTVV.

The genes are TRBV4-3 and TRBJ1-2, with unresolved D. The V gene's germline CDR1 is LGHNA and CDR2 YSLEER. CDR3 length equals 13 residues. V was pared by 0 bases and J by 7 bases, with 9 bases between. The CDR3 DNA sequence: TGCGCCAGCAGCCAAGAATCGAGCGGTGGCTACACCTTC. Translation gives CASSQESSGGYTF.

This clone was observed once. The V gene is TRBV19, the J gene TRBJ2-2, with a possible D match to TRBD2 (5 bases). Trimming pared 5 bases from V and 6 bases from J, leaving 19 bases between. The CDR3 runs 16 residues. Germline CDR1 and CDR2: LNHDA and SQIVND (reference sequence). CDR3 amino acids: CASSSTGVRRAGELFF. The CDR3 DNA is TGTGCCAGTAGTTCCACCGGGGTCAGACGAGCCGGGGAGCTGTTTTTT.

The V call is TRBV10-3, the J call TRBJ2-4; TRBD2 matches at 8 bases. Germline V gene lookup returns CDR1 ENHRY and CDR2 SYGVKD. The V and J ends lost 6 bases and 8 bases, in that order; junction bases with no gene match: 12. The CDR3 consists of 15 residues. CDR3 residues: CAIRNSAGGPDIQYF. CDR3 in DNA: TGTGCCATCAGGAACTCGGCGGGGGGCCCTGACATTCAGTACTTC.

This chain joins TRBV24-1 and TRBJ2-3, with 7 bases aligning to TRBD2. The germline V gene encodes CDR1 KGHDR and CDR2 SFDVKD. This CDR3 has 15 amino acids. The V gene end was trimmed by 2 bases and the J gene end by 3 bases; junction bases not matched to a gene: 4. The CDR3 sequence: CATSDSRERTDTQYF. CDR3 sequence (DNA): TGTGCCACCAGTGATTCGCGGGAGAGGACAGATACGCAGTATTTT.

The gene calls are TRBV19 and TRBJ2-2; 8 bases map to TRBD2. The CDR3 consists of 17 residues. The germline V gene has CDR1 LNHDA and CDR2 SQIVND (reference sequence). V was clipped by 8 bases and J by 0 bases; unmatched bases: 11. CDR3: CASEGLAGKSNTGELFF. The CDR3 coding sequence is TGTGCCAGTGAGGGGCTAGCGGGTAAATCGAACACCGGGGAGCTGTTTTTT.

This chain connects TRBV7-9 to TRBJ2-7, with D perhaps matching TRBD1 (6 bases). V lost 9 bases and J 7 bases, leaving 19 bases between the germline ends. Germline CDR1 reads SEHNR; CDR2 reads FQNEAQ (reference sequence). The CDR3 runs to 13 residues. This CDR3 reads CASQKGDPGEQYF. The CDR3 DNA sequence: TGTGCCAGTCAAAAGGGGGATCCGGGGGAGCAGTACTTC.

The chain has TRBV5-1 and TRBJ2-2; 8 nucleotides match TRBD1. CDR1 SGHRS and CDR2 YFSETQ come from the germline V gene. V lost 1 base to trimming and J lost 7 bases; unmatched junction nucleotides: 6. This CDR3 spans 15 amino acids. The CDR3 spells CASSLTGGRGGELFF. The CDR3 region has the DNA TGCGCCAGCAGCTTGACAGGGGGGCGCGGCGGGGAGCTGTTTTTT.

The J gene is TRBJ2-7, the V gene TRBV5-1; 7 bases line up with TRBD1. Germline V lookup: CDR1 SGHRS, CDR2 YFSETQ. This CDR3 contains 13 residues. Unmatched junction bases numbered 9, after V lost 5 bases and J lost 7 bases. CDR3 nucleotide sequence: TGCGCCAGCAGACAAACAGGGGTAGGGGAGCAGTACTTC. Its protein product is CASRQTGVGEQYF.

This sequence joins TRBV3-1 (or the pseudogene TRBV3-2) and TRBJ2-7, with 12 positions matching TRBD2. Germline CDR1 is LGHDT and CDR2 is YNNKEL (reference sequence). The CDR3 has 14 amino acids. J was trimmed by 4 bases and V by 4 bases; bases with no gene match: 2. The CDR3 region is CASSPGTSGYEQYF. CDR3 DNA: TGTGCCAGCAGCCCCGGGACTAGCGGGTACGAGCAGTACTTC.

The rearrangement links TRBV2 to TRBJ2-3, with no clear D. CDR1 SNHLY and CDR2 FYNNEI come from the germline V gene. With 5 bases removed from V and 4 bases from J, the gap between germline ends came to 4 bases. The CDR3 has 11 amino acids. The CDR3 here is CASSPSDTQYF. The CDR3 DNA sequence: TGTGCCAGCAGTCCGTCAGATACGCAGTATTTT.

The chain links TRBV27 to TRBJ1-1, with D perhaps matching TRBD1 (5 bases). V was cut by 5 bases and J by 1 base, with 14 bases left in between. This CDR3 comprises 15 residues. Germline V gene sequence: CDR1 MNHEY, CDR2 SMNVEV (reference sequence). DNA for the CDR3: TGTGCCAGCAGTCCAGCGGGACGGGGGAACACTGAAGCTTTCTTT. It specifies CASSPAGRGNTEAFF.

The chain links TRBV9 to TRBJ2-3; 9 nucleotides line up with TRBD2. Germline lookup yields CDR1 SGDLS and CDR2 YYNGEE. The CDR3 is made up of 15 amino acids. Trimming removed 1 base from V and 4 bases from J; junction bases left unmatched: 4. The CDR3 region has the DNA TGTGCCAGCAGCGTACGCGGGAGGGCGCCAGATACGCAGTATTTT. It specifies CASSVRGRAPDTQYF. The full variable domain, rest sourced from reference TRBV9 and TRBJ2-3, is DSGVTQTPKHLITATGQRVTLRCSPRSGDLSVYWYQQSLDQGLQFLIQYYNGEERAKGNILERFSAQQFPDLHSELNLSSLELGDSALYFCASSVRGRAPDTQYFGPGTRLTVL.

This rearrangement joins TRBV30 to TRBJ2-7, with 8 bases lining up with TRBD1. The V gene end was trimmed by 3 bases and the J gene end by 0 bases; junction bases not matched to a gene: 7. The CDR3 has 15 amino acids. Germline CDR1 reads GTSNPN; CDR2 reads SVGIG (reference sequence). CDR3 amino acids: CAWRPGQVISYEQYF. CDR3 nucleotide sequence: TGTGCCTGGAGACCGGGACAGGTGATCTCCTACGAGCAGTACTTC.

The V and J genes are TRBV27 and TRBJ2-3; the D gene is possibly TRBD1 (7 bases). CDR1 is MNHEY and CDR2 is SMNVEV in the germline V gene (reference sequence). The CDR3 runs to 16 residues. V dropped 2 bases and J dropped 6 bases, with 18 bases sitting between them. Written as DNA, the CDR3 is TGTGCCAGCAGTTTACACCGCGGGACAGCCAGGGATACGCAGTATTTT. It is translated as CASSLHRGTARDTQYF.

The chain's CDR3 is CASSQSDTQYF. Written as DNA, the CDR3 is TGCGCCAGCAGCCAGTCAGATACGCAGTATTTT. J is TRBJ2-3 and V is TRBV5-1; D not resolved. The CDR3 totals 11 residues. V lost 4 bases and J 4 bases, leaving 4 bases between the germline ends. From germline, CDR1 is SGHRS and CDR2 YFSETQ.

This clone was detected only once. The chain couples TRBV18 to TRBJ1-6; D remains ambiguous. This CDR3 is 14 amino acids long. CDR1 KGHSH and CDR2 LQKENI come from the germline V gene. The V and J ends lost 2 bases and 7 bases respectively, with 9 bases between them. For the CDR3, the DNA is TGTGCCAGCTCACCAAGCGAGGGAAATTCACCCCTCCACTTT. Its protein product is CASSPSEGNSPLHF.

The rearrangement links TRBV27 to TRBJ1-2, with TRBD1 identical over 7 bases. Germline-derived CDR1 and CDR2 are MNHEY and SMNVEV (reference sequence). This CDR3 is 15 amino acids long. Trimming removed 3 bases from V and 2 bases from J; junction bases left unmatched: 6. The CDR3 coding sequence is TGTGCCAGCAGTTTTAACGGCAGGGGGAACTATGGCTACACCTTC. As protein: CASSFNGRGNYGYTF.

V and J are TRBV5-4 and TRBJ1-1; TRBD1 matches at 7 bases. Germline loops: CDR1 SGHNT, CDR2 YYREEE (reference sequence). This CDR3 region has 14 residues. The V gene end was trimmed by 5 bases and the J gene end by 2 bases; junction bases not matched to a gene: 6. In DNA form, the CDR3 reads TGTGCCAGCAGTTTACAGGGGTTTAACACTGAAGCTTTCTTT. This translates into CASSLQGFNTEAFF.

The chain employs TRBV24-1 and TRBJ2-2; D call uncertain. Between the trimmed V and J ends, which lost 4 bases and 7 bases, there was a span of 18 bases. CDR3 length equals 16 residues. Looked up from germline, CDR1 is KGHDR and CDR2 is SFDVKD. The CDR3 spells CATSDRSGSPGGELFF. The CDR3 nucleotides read TGTGCCACCAGTGACCGTTCCGGGTCACCGGGCGGGGAGCTGTTTTTT.

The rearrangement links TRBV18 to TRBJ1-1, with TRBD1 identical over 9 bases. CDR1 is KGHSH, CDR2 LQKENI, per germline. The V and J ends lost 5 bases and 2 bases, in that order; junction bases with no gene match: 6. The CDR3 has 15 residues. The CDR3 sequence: CASSSQGAKNTEAFF. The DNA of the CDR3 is TGTGCCAGCTCATCACAGGGGGCGAAAAACACTGAAGCTTTCTTT. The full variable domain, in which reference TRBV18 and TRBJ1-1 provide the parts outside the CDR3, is NAGVMQNPRHLVRRRGQEARLRCSPMKGHSHVYWYRQLPEEGLKFMVYLQKENIIDESGMPKERFSAEFPKEGPSILRIQQVVRGDSAAYFCASSSQGAKNTEAFFGQGTRLTVV.

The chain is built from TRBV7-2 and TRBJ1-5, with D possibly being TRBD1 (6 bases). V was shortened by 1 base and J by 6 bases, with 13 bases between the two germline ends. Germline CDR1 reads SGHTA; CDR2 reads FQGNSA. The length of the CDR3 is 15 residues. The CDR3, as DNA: TGTGCCAGCAGCTTAGGGCAGGGGCAGGGTCAGCCCCAGCATTTT. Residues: CASSLGQGQGQPQHF.

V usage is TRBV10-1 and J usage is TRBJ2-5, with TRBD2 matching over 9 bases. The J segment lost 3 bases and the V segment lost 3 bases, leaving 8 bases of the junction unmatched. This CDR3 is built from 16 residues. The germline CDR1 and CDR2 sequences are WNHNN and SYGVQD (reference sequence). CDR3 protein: CASSEGLAGTKETQYF. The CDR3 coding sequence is TGCGCCAGCAGTGAAGGCCTAGCGGGAACCAAAGAGACCCAGTACTTC.

For the CDR3, the DNA is TGTGCCAGCAGCTCCGGGGGGCACCTTTCTGGGGCCAACGTCCTGACTTTC. Protein: CASSSGGHLSGANVLTF. This sequence joins TRBV7-2 and TRBJ2-6; D might be TRBD2 (7 bases). Trimming removed 4 bases from V and 1 base from J, with 14 bases in between. Germline values: CDR1 SGHTA, CDR2 FQGNSA. The CDR3 runs to 17 residues.

For the CDR3, the DNA is TGCGCCAGCAGACCACTCACAGGAGTTTGGGCCAAAAACATTCAGTACTTC. As protein: CASRPLTGVWAKNIQYF. This chain uses TRBV10-1 with TRBJ2-4, with TRBD1 as a possible D gene (5 bases). Germline CDR1 WNHNN, CDR2 SYGVQD (reference sequence). Trimming cost V 6 bases and J 1 base, with 19 bases left between them. This CDR3 is built from 17 residues.

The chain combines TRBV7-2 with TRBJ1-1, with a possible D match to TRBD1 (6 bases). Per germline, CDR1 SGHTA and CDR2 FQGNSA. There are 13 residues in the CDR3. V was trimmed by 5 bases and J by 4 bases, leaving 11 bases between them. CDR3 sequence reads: CASSRAGVTEAFF. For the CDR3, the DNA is TGTGCCAGCAGCAGAGCAGGGGTCACTGAAGCTTTCTTT.

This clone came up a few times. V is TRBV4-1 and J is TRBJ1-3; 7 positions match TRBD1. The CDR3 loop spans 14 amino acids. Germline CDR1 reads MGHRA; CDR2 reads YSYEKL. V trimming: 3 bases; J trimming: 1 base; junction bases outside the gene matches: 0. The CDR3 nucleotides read TGCGCCAGCAGCCAGACAGGGTCTGGAAACACCATATATTTT. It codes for CASSQTGSGNTIYF.

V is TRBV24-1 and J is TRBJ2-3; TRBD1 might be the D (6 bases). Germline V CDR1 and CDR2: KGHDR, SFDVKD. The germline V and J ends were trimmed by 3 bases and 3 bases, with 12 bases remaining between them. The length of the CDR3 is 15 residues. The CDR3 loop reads CATSDIQGTTDTQYF. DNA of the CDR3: TGTGCCACCAGTGATATACAGGGTACTACAGATACGCAGTATTTT.